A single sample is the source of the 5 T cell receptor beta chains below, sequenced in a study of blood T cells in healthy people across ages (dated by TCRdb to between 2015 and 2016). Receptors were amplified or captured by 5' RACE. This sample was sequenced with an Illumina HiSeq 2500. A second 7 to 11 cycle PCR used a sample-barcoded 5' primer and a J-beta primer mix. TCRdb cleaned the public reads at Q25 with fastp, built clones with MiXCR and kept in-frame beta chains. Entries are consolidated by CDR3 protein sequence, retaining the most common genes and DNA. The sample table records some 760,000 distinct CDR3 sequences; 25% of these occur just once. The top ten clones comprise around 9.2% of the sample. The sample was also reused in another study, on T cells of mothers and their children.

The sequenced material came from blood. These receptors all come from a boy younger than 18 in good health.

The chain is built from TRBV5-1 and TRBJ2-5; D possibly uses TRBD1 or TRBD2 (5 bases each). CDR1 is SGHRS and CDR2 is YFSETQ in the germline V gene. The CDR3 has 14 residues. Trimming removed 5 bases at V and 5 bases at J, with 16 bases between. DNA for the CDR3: TGCGCCAGCAGTCGGTTGGGGGTAGAGGAGACCCAGTACTTC. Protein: CASSRLGVEETQYF.

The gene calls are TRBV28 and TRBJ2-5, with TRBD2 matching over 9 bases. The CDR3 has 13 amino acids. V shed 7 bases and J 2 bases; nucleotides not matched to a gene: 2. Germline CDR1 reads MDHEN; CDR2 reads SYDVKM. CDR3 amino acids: CASTAGGQETQYF. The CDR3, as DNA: TGTGCCAGCACGGCGGGGGGGCAAGAGACCCAGTACTTC.

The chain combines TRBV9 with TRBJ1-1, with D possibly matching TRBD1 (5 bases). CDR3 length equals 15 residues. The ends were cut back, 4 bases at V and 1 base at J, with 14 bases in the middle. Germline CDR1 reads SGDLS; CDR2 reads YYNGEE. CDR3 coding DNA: TGTGCCAGCAGCCCCCTGCAGGGAGGGAACACTGAAGCTTTCTTT. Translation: CASSPLQGGNTEAFF.

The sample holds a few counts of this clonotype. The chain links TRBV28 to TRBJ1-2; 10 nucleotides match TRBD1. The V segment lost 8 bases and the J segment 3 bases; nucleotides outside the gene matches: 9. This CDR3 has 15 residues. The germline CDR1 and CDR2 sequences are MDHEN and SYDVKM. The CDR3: CASLRPGQGHYGYTF. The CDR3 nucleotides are TGTGCCAGCCTACGCCCGGGACAGGGGCACTATGGCTACACCTTC.

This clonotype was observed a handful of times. The CDR3 spells CASSPQDTDTQYF. The CDR3 DNA sequence: TGTGCCAGCAGCCCTCAAGACACAGATACGCAGTATTTT. The chain combines TRBV7-9 with TRBJ2-3, with no clear D. Trimming took 5 bases from V and 2 from J, leaving 8 bases between them. The CDR3 length is 13 residues. The V gene's germline CDR1 is SEHNR and CDR2 FQNEAQ (reference sequence).